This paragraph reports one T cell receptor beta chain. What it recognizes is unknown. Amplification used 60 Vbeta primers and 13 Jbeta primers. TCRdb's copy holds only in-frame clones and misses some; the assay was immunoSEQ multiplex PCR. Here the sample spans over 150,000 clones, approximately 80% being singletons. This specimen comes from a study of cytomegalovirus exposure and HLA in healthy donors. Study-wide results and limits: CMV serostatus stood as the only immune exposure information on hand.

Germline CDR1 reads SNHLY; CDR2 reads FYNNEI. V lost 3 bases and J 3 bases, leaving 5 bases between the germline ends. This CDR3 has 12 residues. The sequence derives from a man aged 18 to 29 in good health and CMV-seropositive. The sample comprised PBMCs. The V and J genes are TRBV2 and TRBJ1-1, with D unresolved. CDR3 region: CASSDGDTEAFF. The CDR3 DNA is TGTGCCAGCAGTGACGGTGACACTGAAGCTTTCTTT.